These T cell receptor beta chains were read from a single sample in a study of blood T cell repertoires in COVID-19. Here immunoSEQ multiplex PCR was the method, and the copy in TCRdb shows in-frame clones only, minus some. The sample records approximately 120,000 clones, approximately 80% being singletons. The source material was peripheral blood. The receptors were gathered from a man in his sixties with acute or convalescent COVID-19. Both conserved end residues are part of each CDR3. The order of the fields is D gene, clone size, V gene, J gene, CDR3 protein, CDR3 DNA. The D gene is left open where the match is weak. Clone size appears in some rows only: once, few, many, or a class for an expanded clone.

d_call: TRBD1
clone_size: .
v_call: TRBV2
j_call: TRBJ1-2
cdr3_aa: CASRTGTATKAIYGYTF
cdr3_nt: TGTGCCAGCAGGACCGGGACAGCGACGAAAGCGATTTATGGCTACACCTTC

d_call: .
clone_size: .
v_call: TRBV28
j_call: TRBJ1-4
cdr3_aa: CASSLGWRVFF
cdr3_nt: TGTGCCAGCAGCCTGGGTTGGCGGGTGTTTTTT

d_call: .
clone_size: .
v_call: TRBV5-1
j_call: TRBJ2-5
cdr3_aa: CASSLTVRETQYF
cdr3_nt: TGCGCCAGCAGCTTGACAGTAAGAGAGACCCAGTACTTC

d_call: .
clone_size: .
v_call: TRBV6-4
j_call: TRBJ1-2
cdr3_aa: CASRAEGGSPYGYTF
cdr3_nt: TGTGCCAGCAGAGCTGAGGGGGGGTCCCCTTATGGCTACACCTTC

d_call: .
clone_size: .
v_call: TRBV9
j_call: TRBJ2-1
cdr3_aa: CASSVGPGAPYNEQFF
cdr3_nt: TGTGCCAGCAGCGTAGGGCCAGGGGCTCCCTACAATGAGCAGTTCTTC

d_call: TRBD2
clone_size: .
v_call: TRBV20-1
j_call: TRBJ2-7
cdr3_aa: CSASTPLAGEAYEQYF
cdr3_nt: TGCAGTGCTAGTACCCCACTAGCGGGAGAAGCCTACGAGCAGTACTTC

d_call: TRBD2
clone_size: few
v_call: TRBV4-1
j_call: TRBJ2-7
cdr3_aa: CASSQGRGTSGTNYEQYF
cdr3_nt: TGCGCCAGCAGCCAAGGGAGGGGGACTAGCGGGACCAACTACGAGCAGTACTTC

d_call: .
clone_size: .
v_call: TRBV28
j_call: TRBJ2-5
cdr3_aa: CASSYPGSQETQYF
cdr3_nt: TGTGCCAGCAGTTATCCAGGGTCCCAAGAGACCCAGTACTTC

d_call: TRBD1
clone_size: .
v_call: TRBV18
j_call: TRBJ2-6
cdr3_aa: CASSPRDSIGANVLTF
cdr3_nt: TGTGCCAGCTCACCCCGGGACAGTATTGGGGCCAACGTCCTGACTTTC

d_call: .
clone_size: medium-sized
v_call: TRBV19
j_call: TRBJ1-1
cdr3_aa: CASSIDQEGPLFRTEAFF
cdr3_nt: TGTGCCAGTAGTATAGATCAGGAGGGGCCACTGTTCAGGACTGAAGCTTTCTTT

d_call: .
clone_size: .
v_call: TRBV4-1
j_call: TRBJ1-4
cdr3_aa: CASSQDVGQRNEKLFF
cdr3_nt: TGCGCCAGCAGCCAAGATGTGGGCCAACGTAATGAAAAACTGTTTTTT

d_call: TRBD2
clone_size: .
v_call: TRBV9
j_call: TRBJ2-1
cdr3_aa: CASSVAGRADEQFF
cdr3_nt: TGTGCCAGCAGCGTAGCGGGGAGGGCCGATGAGCAGTTCTTC

d_call: .
clone_size: .
v_call: TRBV29-1
j_call: TRBJ2-7
cdr3_aa: CSVEESRAVHEQYF
cdr3_nt: TGCAGCGTTGAAGAGTCCAGGGCTGTACACGAGCAGTACTTC

d_call: TRBD1
clone_size: few
v_call: TRBV24-1
j_call: TRBJ1-5
cdr3_aa: CATSDPGQGAGQPQHF
cdr3_nt: TGTGCCACCAGTGACCCTGGACAGGGGGCAGGGCAGCCCCAGCATTTT

d_call: .
clone_size: .
v_call: TRBV7-9
j_call: TRBJ2-3
cdr3_aa: CASSSPTGADTQYF
cdr3_nt: TGTGCCAGCAGCTCACCGACAGGAGCAGATACGCAGTATTTT

d_call: .
clone_size: .
v_call: TRBV5-1
j_call: TRBJ1-4
cdr3_aa: CASKGGGSGRRNEKLFF
cdr3_nt: TGCGCCAGCAAAGGGGGGGGAAGCGGCAGAAGGAATGAAAAACTGTTTTTT

d_call: TRBD2
clone_size: .
v_call: TRBV10-3
j_call: TRBJ2-1
cdr3_aa: CAIGLAGQPDNEQFF
cdr3_nt: TGTGCCATCGGACTAGCGGGCCAACCTGACAATGAGCAGTTCTTC

d_call: TRBD1
clone_size: .
v_call: TRBV6-9
j_call: TRBJ2-1
cdr3_aa: CARTGGEYNEQFF
cdr3_nt: TGTGCCAGGACAGGGGGCGAATACAATGAGCAGTTCTTC

d_call: .
clone_size: once
v_call: TRBV30
j_call: TRBJ1-5
cdr3_aa: CALNSLPSNQPQHF
cdr3_nt: TGTGCCTTAAATAGCCTGCCCAGCAATCAGCCCCAGCATTTT

d_call: .
clone_size: .
v_call: TRBV15
j_call: TRBJ2-1
cdr3_aa: CATSREGAIYEQFF
cdr3_nt: TGTGCCACCAGCAGAGAGGGGGCTATCTATGAGCAGTTCTTC

d_call: TRBD1
clone_size: once
v_call: TRBV19
j_call: TRBJ1-4
cdr3_aa: CASGTATNEKLFF
cdr3_nt: TGTGCCAGTGGGACAGCAACTAATGAAAAACTGTTTTTT

d_call: .
clone_size: .
v_call: TRBV24-1
j_call: TRBJ1-6
cdr3_aa: CATSPGRGNSPLHF
cdr3_nt: TGTGCCACCAGTCCGGGGAGGGGTAATTCACCCCTCCACTTT

d_call: .
clone_size: .
v_call: TRBV5-1
j_call: TRBJ1-3
cdr3_aa: CASSLGLTSGNTIYF
cdr3_nt: TGCGCCAGCAGCTTGGGGTTGACTTCTGGAAACACCATATATTTT

d_call: .
clone_size: .
v_call: TRBV2
j_call: TRBJ1-5
cdr3_aa: CASSEGGGQPQHF
cdr3_nt: TGTGCCAGCAGTGAGGGGGGAGGTCAGCCCCAGCATTTT

d_call: .
clone_size: once
v_call: TRBV27
j_call: TRBJ1-2
cdr3_aa: CASSPGPGGGYTF
cdr3_nt: TGTGCCAGCAGTCCTGGTCCCGGTGGTGGCTACACCTTC

d_call: .
clone_size: .
v_call: TRBV15
j_call: TRBJ1-4
cdr3_aa: CATSLIGGLNEKLFF
cdr3_nt: TGTGCCACCAGCTTAATTGGCGGACTTAATGAAAAACTGTTTTTT

d_call: .
clone_size: .
v_call: TRBV5-1
j_call: TRBJ1-3
cdr3_aa: CASSLGQASSGNTIYF
cdr3_nt: TGCGCCAGCAGCTTGGGACAGGCCAGCTCTGGAAACACCATATATTTT

d_call: TRBD2
clone_size: .
v_call: TRBV11-2
j_call: TRBJ2-1
cdr3_aa: CASSLGALAGGGEQFF
cdr3_nt: TGTGCCAGCAGCTTAGGGGCTCTAGCGGGAGGGGGTGAGCAGTTCTTC

d_call: TRBD1
clone_size: .
v_call: TRBV4-2
j_call: TRBJ1-2
cdr3_aa: CASSQVGTGGSANYGYTF
cdr3_nt: TGTGCCAGCAGCCAAGTAGGGACAGGGGGTTCAGCTAACTATGGCTACACCTTC

d_call: .
clone_size: .
v_call: TRBV19
j_call: TRBJ1-5
cdr3_aa: CASSIWGSNQPQHF
cdr3_nt: TGTGCCAGTAGTATTTGGGGCAGCAATCAGCCCCAGCATTTT

d_call: .
clone_size: .
v_call: TRBV18
j_call: TRBJ2-2
cdr3_aa: CASSPPSLATGELFF
cdr3_nt: TGTGCCAGCTCACCACCGAGTCTAGCAACCGGGGAGCTGTTTTTT

d_call: .
clone_size: few
v_call: TRBV27
j_call: TRBJ2-7
cdr3_aa: CASSLSVQGPYEQYF
cdr3_nt: TGTGCCAGCAGCTTATCCGTACAGGGACCCTACGAGCAGTACTTC

d_call: TRBD1
clone_size: .
v_call: TRBV2
j_call: TRBJ2-7
cdr3_aa: CASSSQGYEQYF
cdr3_nt: TGTGCCAGCAGTTCACAGGGGTACGAGCAGTACTTC

d_call: .
clone_size: .
v_call: TRBV30
j_call: TRBJ1-1
cdr3_aa: CAWSEGGRWLNTEAFF
cdr3_nt: TGTGCCTGGAGTGAGGGGGGGAGGTGGTTGAACACTGAAGCTTTCTTT

d_call: TRBD2
clone_size: .
v_call: TRBV18
j_call: TRBJ2-5
cdr3_aa: CASSLSGLATETQYF
cdr3_nt: TGTGCCAGCTCACTTTCGGGACTAGCGACAGAGACCCAGTACTTC

d_call: TRBD1
clone_size: once
v_call: TRBV7-9
j_call: TRBJ1-2
cdr3_aa: CASSFRGLDYGYTF
cdr3_nt: TGTGCCAGCAGCTTCAGGGGGCTGGACTATGGCTACACCTTC

d_call: TRBD1
clone_size: .
v_call: TRBV28
j_call: TRBJ1-2
cdr3_aa: CASTRTGHNYGYTF
cdr3_nt: TGTGCCAGCACACGGACAGGGCACAACTATGGCTACACCTTC

d_call: TRBD2
clone_size: .
v_call: TRBV7-3
j_call: TRBJ2-1
cdr3_aa: CASSLRTSGSYNEQFF
cdr3_nt: TGTGCCAGCAGCCTCAGGACTAGCGGCTCCTACAATGAGCAGTTCTTC

d_call: .
clone_size: .
v_call: TRBV27
j_call: TRBJ2-2
cdr3_aa: CASSLGTTNTGELFF
cdr3_nt: TGTGCCAGCAGTTTGGGCACAACGAACACCGGGGAGCTGTTTTTT

d_call: .
clone_size: .
v_call: TRBV19
j_call: TRBJ1-2
cdr3_aa: CASSPRGGSSYTF
cdr3_nt: TGTGCCAGTAGCCCTCGGGGGGGCTCCAGCTACACCTTC

d_call: TRBD2
clone_size: .
v_call: TRBV5-8
j_call: TRBJ2-1
cdr3_aa: CASSLGRRDYQQFF
cdr3_nt: TGTGCCAGCAGCTTGGGGCGGCGGGACTACCAGCAGTTCTTC

d_call: .
clone_size: .
v_call: TRBV19
j_call: TRBJ1-5
cdr3_aa: CASSMQGGGQPQHF
cdr3_nt: TGTGCCAGTAGTATGCAGGGAGGGGGTCAGCCCCAGCATTTT

d_call: .
clone_size: .
v_call: TRBV5-4
j_call: TRBJ2-5
cdr3_aa: CASGREQETQYF
cdr3_nt: TGTGCCAGCGGGAGAGAACAAGAGACCCAGTACTTC

d_call: .
clone_size: .
v_call: TRBV4-2
j_call: TRBJ1-2
cdr3_aa: CASSQDRSGYGYTF
cdr3_nt: TGTGCCAGCAGCCAAGATAGGAGCGGCTATGGCTACACCTTC

d_call: .
clone_size: .
v_call: TRBV7-9
j_call: TRBJ1-1
cdr3_aa: CASSLLAEAFF
cdr3_nt: TGTGCCAGCAGCTTATTAGCTGAAGCTTTCTTT

d_call: TRBD1
clone_size: .
v_call: TRBV24-1
j_call: TRBJ2-3
cdr3_aa: CATSDYDRGLGTDTQYF
cdr3_nt: TGTGCCACCAGTGACTACGACAGGGGGCTAGGCACAGATACGCAGTATTTT

d_call: .
clone_size: .
v_call: TRBV27
j_call: TRBJ2-7
cdr3_aa: CASSLVRKNSYEQYF
cdr3_nt: TGTGCCAGCAGTTTAGTGCGGAAAAACTCCTACGAGCAGTACTTC